This section outlines one T cell receptor (beta chain) sequence together with its context. The antigen is not known. These data originate in a study of T cells in Graves' hyperthyroidism and ophthalmopathy. Points from the study as a whole: Prediction of ophthalmopathy progression came a median approximately 6.5 months pre-onset. By a 13 V-J model, ophthalmopathy was set apart from stable hyperthyroidism.

Looked up from germline, CDR1 is DFQATT and CDR2 is SNEGSKA (reference sequence). The CDR3 consists of 14 residues. The V and J ends lost 0 bases and 6 bases respectively, with 14 bases between them. Calling Graves' hyperthyroidism stable meant ophthalmopathy did not progress within 18 months. Researchers barred patients who had uncontrolled infection, other autoimmune disease, pregnancy or lactation. Amplification of TCR beta CDR3 regions used RNA as the template. First-round RT-PCR with HTBI primers amplified the TCR CDR3 region. From the multiplex PCR reads, TCRdb called clonotypes with MiXCR, one entry per CDR3 protein. Of 700,000 or so distinct CDR3 sequences listed, roughly 17% are singletons.

Sequences were obtained from blood. The clonotype comes from a man aged 18 to 30 with Graves' hyperthyroidism. The V and J genes are TRBV20-1 and TRBJ1-1; D gene uncertain. DNA for the CDR3: TGCAGTGCTAGAGAGACCCGGGCCTCCGCTGAAGCTTTCTTT. It encodes CSARETRASAEAFF.